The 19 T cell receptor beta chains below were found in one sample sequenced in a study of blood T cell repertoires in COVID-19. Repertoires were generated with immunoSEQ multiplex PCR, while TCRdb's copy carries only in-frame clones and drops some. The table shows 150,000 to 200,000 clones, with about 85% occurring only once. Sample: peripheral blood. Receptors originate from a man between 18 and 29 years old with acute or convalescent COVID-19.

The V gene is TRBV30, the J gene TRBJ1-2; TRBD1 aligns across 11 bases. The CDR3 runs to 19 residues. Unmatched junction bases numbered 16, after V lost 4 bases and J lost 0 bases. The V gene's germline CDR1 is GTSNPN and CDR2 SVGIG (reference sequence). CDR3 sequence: CAWILLPGGQGVSNYGYTF. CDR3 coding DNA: TGTGCCTGGATTCTACTCCCGGGGGGACAGGGGGTTTCTAACTATGGCTACACCTTC.

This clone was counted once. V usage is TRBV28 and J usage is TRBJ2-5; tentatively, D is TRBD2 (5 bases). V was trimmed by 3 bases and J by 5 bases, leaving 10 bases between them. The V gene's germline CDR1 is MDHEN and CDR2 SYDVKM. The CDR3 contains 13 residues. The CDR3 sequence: CASSFGSRETQYF. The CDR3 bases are TGTGCCAGCAGTTTTGGGAGTAGGGAGACCCAGTACTTC.

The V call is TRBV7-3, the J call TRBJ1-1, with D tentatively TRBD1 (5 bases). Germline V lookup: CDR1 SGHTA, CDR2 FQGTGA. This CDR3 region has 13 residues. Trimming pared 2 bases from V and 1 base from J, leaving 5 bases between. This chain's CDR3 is CASSLGQNTEAFF. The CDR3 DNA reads TGTGCCAGCAGCTTAGGACAGAACACTGAAGCTTTCTTT. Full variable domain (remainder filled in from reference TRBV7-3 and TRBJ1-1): GAGVSQTPSNKVTEKGKYVELRCDPISGHTALYWYRQSLGQGPEFLIYFQGTGAADDSGLPNDRFFAVRPEGSVSTLKIQRTERGDSAVYLCASSLGQNTEAFFGQGTRLTVV.

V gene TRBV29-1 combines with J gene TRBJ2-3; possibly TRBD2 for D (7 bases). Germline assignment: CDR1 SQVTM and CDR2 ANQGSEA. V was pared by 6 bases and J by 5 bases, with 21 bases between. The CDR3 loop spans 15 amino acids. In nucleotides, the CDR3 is TGCAGCGTCCGTGGGGGGGCCTTTGGAATAGATACGCAGTATTTT. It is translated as CSVRGGAFGIDTQYF.

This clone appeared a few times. The CDR3: CASSLSVMAGYTF. CDR3 DNA sequence: TGTGCCAGCAGCTTGAGCGTAATGGCTGGCTACACCTTC. The rearrangement uses TRBV7-2 and TRBJ1-2; the D is unclear. Germline V gene lookup returns CDR1 SGHTA and CDR2 FQGNSA. V gave up 3 bases and J gave up 7 bases, with 12 bases separating them. CDR3 length equals 13 residues.

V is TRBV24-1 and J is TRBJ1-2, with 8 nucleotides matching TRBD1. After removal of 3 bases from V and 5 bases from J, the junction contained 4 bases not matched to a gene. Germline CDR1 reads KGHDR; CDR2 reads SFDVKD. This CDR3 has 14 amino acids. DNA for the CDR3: TGTGCCACCAGTGATGCGACAGGGGCTTATGGCTACACCTTC. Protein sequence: CATSDATGAYGYTF.

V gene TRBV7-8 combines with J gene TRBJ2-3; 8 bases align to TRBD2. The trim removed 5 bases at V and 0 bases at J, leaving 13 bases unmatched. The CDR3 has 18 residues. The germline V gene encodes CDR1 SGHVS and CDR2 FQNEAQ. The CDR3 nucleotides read TGTGCCAGCAGCCCGGGGGGGTCGTGGGATTCTAGCACAGATACGCAGTATTTT. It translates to CASSPGGSWDSSTDTQYF.

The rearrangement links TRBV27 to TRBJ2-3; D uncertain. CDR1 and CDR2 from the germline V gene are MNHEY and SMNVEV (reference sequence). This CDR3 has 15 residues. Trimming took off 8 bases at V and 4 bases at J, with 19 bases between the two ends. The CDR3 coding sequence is TGTGCCAGCGGCCTCGGCACAGTCGACCCAGATACGCAGTATTTT. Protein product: CASGLGTVDPDTQYF.

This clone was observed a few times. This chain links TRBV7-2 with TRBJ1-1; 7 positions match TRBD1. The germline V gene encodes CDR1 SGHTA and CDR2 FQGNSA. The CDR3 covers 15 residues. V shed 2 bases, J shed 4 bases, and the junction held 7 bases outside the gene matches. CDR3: CASSLLSAGGTEAFF. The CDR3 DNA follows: TGTGCCAGCAGCTTACTTAGTGCAGGGGGCACTGAAGCTTTCTTT. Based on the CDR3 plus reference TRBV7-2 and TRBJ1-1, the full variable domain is GAGVSQSPSNKVTEKGKDVELRCDPISGHTALYWYRQSLGQGLEFLIYFQGNSAPDKSGLPSDRFSAERTGGSVSTLTIQRTQQEDSAVYLCASSLLSAGGTEAFFGQGTRLTVV.

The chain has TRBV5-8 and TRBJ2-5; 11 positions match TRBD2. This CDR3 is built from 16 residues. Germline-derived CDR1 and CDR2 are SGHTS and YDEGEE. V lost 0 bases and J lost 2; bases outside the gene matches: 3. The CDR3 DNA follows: TGTGCCAGCAGCTTGGGTCCTAGCGGGGGGCAAGAGACCCAGTACTTC. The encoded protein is CASSLGPSGGQETQYF.

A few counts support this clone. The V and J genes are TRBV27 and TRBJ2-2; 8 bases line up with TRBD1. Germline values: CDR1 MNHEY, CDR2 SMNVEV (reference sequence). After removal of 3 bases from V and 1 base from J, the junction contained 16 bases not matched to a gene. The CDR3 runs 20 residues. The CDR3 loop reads CASSFIGPLTGGWNTGELFF. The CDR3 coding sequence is TGTGCCAGCAGTTTTATCGGGCCCCTCACAGGGGGTTGGAACACCGGGGAGCTGTTTTTT.

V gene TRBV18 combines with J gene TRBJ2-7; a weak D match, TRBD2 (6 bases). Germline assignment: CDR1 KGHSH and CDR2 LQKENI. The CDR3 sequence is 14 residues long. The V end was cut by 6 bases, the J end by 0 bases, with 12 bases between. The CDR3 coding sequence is TGTGCCAGCTCCCTCTCTAGCGCCTCCTACGAGCAGTACTTC. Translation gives CASSLSSASYEQYF.

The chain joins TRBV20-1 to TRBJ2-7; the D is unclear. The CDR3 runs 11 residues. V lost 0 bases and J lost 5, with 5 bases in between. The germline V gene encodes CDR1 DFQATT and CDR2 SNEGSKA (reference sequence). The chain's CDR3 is CSARDPDEQYF. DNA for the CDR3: TGCAGTGCTAGAGATCCGGACGAGCAGTACTTC.

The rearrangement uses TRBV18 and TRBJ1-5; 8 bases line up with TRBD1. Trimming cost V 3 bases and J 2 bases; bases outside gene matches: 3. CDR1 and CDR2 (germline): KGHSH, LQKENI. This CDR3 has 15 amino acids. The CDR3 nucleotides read TGTGCCAGCTCACCCTCGACAGGGGGCAATCAGCCCCAGCATTTT. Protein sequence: CASSPSTGGNQPQHF.

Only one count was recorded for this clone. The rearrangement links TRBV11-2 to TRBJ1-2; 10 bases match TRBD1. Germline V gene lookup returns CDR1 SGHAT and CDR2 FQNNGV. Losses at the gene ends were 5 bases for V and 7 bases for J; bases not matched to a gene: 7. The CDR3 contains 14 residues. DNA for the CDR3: TGTGCCAGCAGCGCCCGACAGGGGGCCGGTGGCTACACCTTC. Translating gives CASSARQGAGGYTF.

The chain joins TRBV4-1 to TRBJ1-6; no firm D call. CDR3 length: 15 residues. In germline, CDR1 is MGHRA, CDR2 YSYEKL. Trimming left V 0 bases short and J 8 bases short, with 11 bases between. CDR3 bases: TGCGCCAGCAGCCAAGATGCGGGAAGGGATTCACCCCTCCACTTT. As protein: CASSQDAGRDSPLHF.

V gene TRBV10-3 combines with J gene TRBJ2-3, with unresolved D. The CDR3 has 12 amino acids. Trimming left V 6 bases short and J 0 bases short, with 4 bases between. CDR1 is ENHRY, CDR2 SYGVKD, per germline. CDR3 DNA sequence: TGTGCCATCAGCGGTAGCACAGATACGCAGTATTTT. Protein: CAISGSTDTQYF.

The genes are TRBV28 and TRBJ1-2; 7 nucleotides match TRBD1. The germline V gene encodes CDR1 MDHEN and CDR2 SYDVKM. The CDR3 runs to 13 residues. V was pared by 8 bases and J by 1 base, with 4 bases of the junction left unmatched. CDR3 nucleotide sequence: TGTGCCAGCCGGAGGGGGCATAACTATGGCTACACCTTC. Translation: CASRRGHNYGYTF.

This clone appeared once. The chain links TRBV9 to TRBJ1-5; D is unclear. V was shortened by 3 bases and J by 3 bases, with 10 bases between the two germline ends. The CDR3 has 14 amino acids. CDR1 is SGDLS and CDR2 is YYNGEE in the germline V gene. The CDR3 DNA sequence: TGTGCCAGCAGCGACTCAGGTTCCAATCAGCCCCAGCATTTT. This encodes CASSDSGSNQPQHF.